A selection of T cell receptor beta chains follows, all from one sample in a study of T-cell reconstitution after alpha-beta-depleted transplantation in children. Using its own MiXCR run on the PCR reads, TCRdb lists one record per CDR3 protein. The sample yields about 460,000 distinct CDR3 sequences, about 10% seen once. Sample: PBMCs, mostly from graft donor cells, taken 180 days after TCRalphabeta/CD19-depleted stem cell transplant. These receptors originate from a female patient between 2 and 15 years old who had a stem cell transplant for aplastic anemia, so the T cells may come from the graft donor. The CDR3 runs from the conserved cysteine through the conserved F or W. Fields, in order: clone size, CDR3 length, V gene, D gene, J gene, CDR3 DNA, CDR3 protein. The D gene is left open where the match is weak. Size values are once, few and many counts, or a class for expanded clones, and some rows have none.

few	16	TRBV9	NA	TRBJ2-1	TGTGCCAGCAGCCACCCAGCGGGCCTCTCCTACAATGAGCAGTTCTTC	CASSHPAGLSYNEQFF
few	13	TRBV20-1	NA	TRBJ1-1	TGCAGTCCCGTACAGGGATTGAACACTGAAGCTTTCTTT	CSPVQGLNTEAFF
NA	15	TRBV19	NA	TRBJ2-6	TGTGCCAGTAGGGGCAGCTCCTCTGGGGCCAACGTCCTGACTTTC	CASRGSSSGANVLTF
few	13	TRBV11-3	NA	TRBJ1-2	TGTGCCAGCAGCTCCCTGGACAGCCCCGGCTACACCTTC	CASSSLDSPGYTF
NA	13	TRBV7-9	NA	TRBJ2-2	TGTGCCAGCACCAACTCGAACACCGGGGAGCTGTTTTTT	CASTNSNTGELFF
NA	14	TRBV6-5	NA	TRBJ2-7	TGTGCCAGCAGTTACTTCGGACGTAGAAAGGAGCAGTACTTC	CASSYFGRRKEQYF
NA	15	TRBV7-2	TRBD2	TRBJ2-1	TGTGCCAGCACCAAATTAGCGGGAGTCGTTAATGAGCAGTTCTTC	CASTKLAGVVNEQFF
few	19	TRBV20-1	TRBD1	TRBJ2-2	TGCAGTGCTAGACGATCCTTGAGGACGGACAGGGGCCACACCGGGGAGCTGTTTTTT	CSARRSLRTDRGHTGELFF
few	12	TRBV20-1	NA	TRBJ1-1	TGCAACCTAGAAGGCCTGAACACTGAAGCTTTCTTT	CNLEGLNTEAFF
NA	17	TRBV12-3/TRBV12-4	TRBD2	TRBJ2-7	TGTGCCAGCAGCCCTGTACGGGGCGGGAGGGGACTCTACGAGCAGTACTTC	CASSPVRGGRGLYEQYF
few	15	TRBV2	TRBD1	TRBJ1-1	TGTGCCAGCAGTGAAAGGGGACAGGGGAACACTGAAGCTTTCTTT	CASSERGQGNTEAFF
NA	13	TRBV3-1	NA	TRBJ2-2	TGTGCCAGCAGCCTCCCCGGGGGCAGGGAGCTGTTTTTT	CASSLPGGRELFF
few	15	TRBV27	TRBD2	TRBJ2-1	TGTGCCAGCAGTTCCGGACTAGCGGGAGCTGGTGAGCAGTTCTTC	CASSSGLAGAGEQFF
NA	18	TRBV7-8	TRBD2	TRBJ2-2	TGTGCCAGCAGCTCCACCCTTCGGACTAGCGGGAACACCGGGGAGCTGTTTTTT	CASSSTLRTSGNTGELFF
few	16	TRBV7-9	NA	TRBJ2-1	TGTGCCAGCGGGGGAATCGGGAGACTCCGTGGCAATGAGCAGTTCTTC	CASGGIGRLRGNEQFF
NA	15	TRBV7-2	TRBD2	TRBJ2-7	TGTGCCAGCAGCTTAGGTGGGACTAGCGAGTACGAGCAGTACTTC	CASSLGGTSEYEQYF